These 27 T cell receptor beta chains originate from one sample sequenced in a study of blood T cell repertoires in COVID-19. Method: immunoSEQ multiplex PCR; TCRdb's copy keeps in-frame clones and lacks some. The repertoire holds around 150,000 clones, with approximately 82% as singletons. The specimen was peripheral blood. The receptor source for this set is a woman in her forties with COVID-19, enrolled during active disease.

This chain connects TRBV27 to TRBJ1-2, with 9 bases matching TRBD1. Germline CDR1 is MNHEY and CDR2 is SMNVEV (reference sequence). The CDR3 contains 17 residues. Trimming cost V 5 bases and J 1 base; bases outside gene matches: 11. The CDR3 nucleotides are TGTGCCAGCAGTATACAGGGGGCCCGAGCCCTTAACTATGGCTACACCTTC. This translates into CASSIQGARALNYGYTF.

The chain couples TRBV12-3 or TRBV12-4 to TRBJ2-5; possibly TRBD2 for D (6 bases). This CDR3 comprises 13 residues. Trimming removed 2 bases at V and 4 bases at J, with 8 bases between. CDR3 in amino acids: CASSLSGVETQYF. CDR3 in DNA: TGTGCCAGCAGTTTATCGGGGGTAGAGACCCAGTACTTC.

The chain uses TRBV29-1 and TRBJ2-5; the match to TRBD2 covers 13 bases. Germline V gene sequence: CDR1 SQVTM, CDR2 ANQGSEA. After removal of 3 bases from V and 2 bases from J, the junction contained 9 bases not matched to a gene. CDR3 length: 17 amino acids. The CDR3 spells CSVEFGTSGISQETQYF. The CDR3 DNA follows: TGCAGCGTTGAGTTCGGGACTAGCGGGATCTCTCAAGAGACCCAGTACTTC.

This clone occurred a few times. This chain uses TRBV5-4 with TRBJ2-7; D possibly corresponds to TRBD1 (7 bases). V was trimmed by 0 bases and J by 2 bases, leaving 12 bases between them. The CDR3 covers 15 residues. Germline V gives CDR1 SGHNT, CDR2 YYREEE (reference sequence). DNA for the CDR3: TGTGCCAGCAGCTTGGCAGGGGGGCCCACCTACGAGCAGTACTTC. Its protein is CASSLAGGPTYEQYF. The variable domain in full, with the rest retrieved from reference TRBV5-4 and TRBJ2-7, is ETGVTQSPTHLIKTRGQQVTLRCSSQSGHNTVSWYQQALGQGPQFIFQYYREEENGRGNFPPRFSGLQFPNYSSELNVNALELDDSALYLCASSLAGGPTYEQYFGPGTRLTVT.

J is TRBJ2-1 and V is TRBV7-3; a weak D match, TRBD1 (6 bases). V was shortened by 5 bases and J by 8 bases, with 22 bases between the two germline ends. Germline CDR1 SGHTA, CDR2 FQGTGA. The CDR3 sequence is 16 residues long. In DNA form, the CDR3 reads TGTGCCAGCAGCCACATATTACAGGGATCTTTGGATGAGCAGTTCTTC. Translating it yields CASSHILQGSLDEQFF.

This chain links TRBV6-5 with TRBJ1-1; 7 bases agree with TRBD1. The CDR3 length is 15 residues. Trimming removed 2 bases from V and 1 base from J; junction bases left unmatched: 4. The V gene's germline CDR1 is MNHEY and CDR2 SVGAGI. CDR3: CASSYGTAQNTEAFF. The CDR3 bases are TGTGCCAGCAGTTACGGGACAGCGCAGAACACTGAAGCTTTCTTT.

The V call is TRBV7-3, the J call TRBJ2-2; 8 nucleotides match TRBD2. With 6 bases clipped from V and 4 bases from J, the junction kept 4 bases outside the gene matches. The CDR3 has 14 amino acids. CDR1 is SGHTA and CDR2 is FQGTGA in the germline V gene. CDR3 DNA: TGTGCCAGCAGGCGAGCGGGAGCCACCGGGGAGCTGTTTTTT. Amino acids: CASRRAGATGELFF.

In its sample, this clone was seen a few times. CDR3 sequence (DNA): TGTGCCAGCAGCTCCGGGACTAGCGGGGGCCTTTGGTATTTT. Amino acid sequence: CASSSGTSGGLWYF. This rearrangement joins TRBV7-3 to TRBJ2-3; 14 positions match TRBD2. The CDR3 loop spans 14 amino acids. CDR1 and CDR2 from the germline V gene are SGHTA and FQGTGA. V dropped 4 bases and J dropped 14; count of bases not matched to a gene: 8.

This chain uses TRBV7-9 with TRBJ2-1; 10 bases are a match to TRBD2. There are 17 residues in the CDR3. The germline V gene encodes CDR1 SEHNR and CDR2 FQNEAQ (reference sequence). The junction had 7 bases not matched to a gene; V was cut back by 4 bases and J by 1 base. The CDR3 nucleotides read TGTGCCAGCAGCTCCAGCGGGAGGGCCGGGTCCTACAATGAGCAGTTCTTC. It specifies CASSSSGRAGSYNEQFF.

The gene calls are TRBV27 and TRBJ2-3; weak D call: TRBD1 (5 bases). CDR1 is MNHEY, CDR2 SMNVEV, per germline (reference sequence). This CDR3 region has 18 residues. Trimming pared 7 bases from V and 0 bases from J, leaving 23 bases between. The CDR3 reads CASIPLGVRGRSTDTQYF. CDR3 in DNA: TGTGCCAGCATCCCCTTAGGTGTAAGGGGCAGAAGCACAGATACGCAGTATTTT.

This rearrangement joins TRBV5-8 to TRBJ1-5, with D hard to call. Trimming cost V 4 bases and J 15 bases, with 17 bases left between them. Per germline, CDR1 SGHTS and CDR2 YDEGEE. The CDR3 consists of 12 residues. The DNA of the CDR3 is TGTGCCAGCAGCCCCCCTCTACGTCCTAGGCATTTT. Encoded protein: CASSPPLRPRHF.

V usage is TRBV12-3 or TRBV12-4 and J usage is TRBJ1-1, with no clear D. The V end lost 3 bases, the J end lost 0 bases, and 5 bases lay between the germline ends. The CDR3 sequence is 13 residues long. CDR3 nucleotide sequence: TGTGCCAGCAGTTTCGGTTTGAACACTGAAGCTTTCTTT. Encoded protein: CASSFGLNTEAFF.

This chain uses TRBV21-1 with TRBJ2-2; TRBD2, the D gene given by the table, was not confirmed from the DNA. TRBV21-1 is a pseudogene segment. The CDR3 runs to 16 residues. The CDR3 DNA is TGTGCCAGCACCGAGCGGGGAAGGGTGAACACCGGGGAGCTGTTTTTT. This gives the protein CASTERGRVNTGELFF.

The rearrangement uses TRBV9 and TRBJ2-1; D may be TRBD2 (5 bases). The CDR3 runs 15 residues. V shed 4 bases and J shed 1 base, with 12 bases lying between them. Germline assignment: CDR1 SGDLS and CDR2 YYNGEE. CDR3 DNA sequence: TGTGCCAGCAGCCCCAGGAGCGGATCCTACAATGAGCAGTTCTTC. Its translation: CASSPRSGSYNEQFF.

This chain uses TRBV9 with TRBJ2-1, with 7 bases matching TRBD2. Losses at the gene ends were 0 bases for V and 7 bases for J; bases not matched to a gene: 10. Germline CDR1 reads SGDLS; CDR2 reads YYNGEE. The CDR3 is 16 amino acids. CDR3 loop: CASSVGAGLAANEQFF. The CDR3 coding sequence is TGTGCCAGCAGCGTAGGAGCCGGGCTAGCGGCAAATGAGCAGTTCTTC.

The chain is built from TRBV19 and TRBJ2-3; maybe TRBD2 (5 bases). The CDR3 spans 15 residues. Germline assignment: CDR1 LNHDA and CDR2 SQIVND (reference sequence). V dropped 6 bases and J dropped 1 base, with 14 bases sitting between them. DNA for the CDR3: TGTGCCAGTAGCGAGGGAGTTGGTGGCACAGATACGCAGTATTTT. Encoded protein: CASSEGVGGTDTQYF.

V gene TRBV6-5 combines with J gene TRBJ2-2; D uncertain. The germline gives CDR1 MNHEY, CDR2 SVGAGI. CDR3 length: 14 amino acids. Trimming took off 6 bases at V and 4 bases at J, with 12 bases between the two ends. Here the CDR3 reads CASRFQDTTGELFF. CDR3 in DNA: TGTGCCAGCAGATTCCAGGATACCACCGGGGAGCTGTTTTTT.

The chain combines TRBV9 with TRBJ1-4; the D is unclear. CDR3 size: 16 residues. The V end lost 2 bases, the J end lost 2 bases, and 13 bases lay between the germline ends. Germline CDR1 is SGDLS and CDR2 is YYNGEE. CDR3 in amino acids: CASSVSGALTNEKLFF. The CDR3, as DNA: TGTGCCAGCAGCGTGTCGGGAGCGCTGACTAATGAAAAACTGTTTTTT. Drawing the rest from reference TRBV9 and TRBJ1-4, the complete variable domain is DSGVTQTPKHLITATGQRVTLRCSPRSGDLSVYWYQQSLDQGLQFLIQYYNGEERAKGNILERFSAQQFPDLHSELNLSSLELGDSALYFCASSVSGALTNEKLFFGSGTQLSVL.

The V and J genes are TRBV7-9 and TRBJ1-1; no firm D call. The CDR3 sequence is 13 residues long. The V and J ends lost 5 bases and 6 bases respectively, with 13 bases between them. Germline V lookup: CDR1 SEHNR, CDR2 FQNEAQ (reference sequence). The CDR3 DNA follows: TGTGCCAGCAGCGCTGACCCAGGCTCTGAAGCTTTCTTT. This translates into CASSADPGSEAFF.

The genes are TRBV4-2 and TRBJ2-5; 14 bases line up with TRBD2. V lost 3 bases, J lost 5 bases, and 14 bases stayed unmatched. Germline V lookup: CDR1 LGHNA, CDR2 YNFKEQ. The CDR3 runs to 19 residues. The CDR3 nucleotides read TGTGCCAGCAGCCATCCCGCCGGGACTAGCGGGAGTAGGGGGGAGACCCAGTACTTC. This codes for CASSHPAGTSGSRGETQYF.

V is TRBV27 and J is TRBJ2-1, with D maybe TRBD2 (6 bases). The CDR3 has 16 residues. Trimming removed 4 bases at V and 3 bases at J, with 16 bases between. Germline V gives CDR1 MNHEY, CDR2 SMNVEV (reference sequence). CDR3 DNA sequence: TGTGCCAGCAGTTCCGGGGCTGAGACTAGCTACAATGAGCAGTTCTTC. As protein: CASSSGAETSYNEQFF.

This clone was recorded many times. The J gene is TRBJ1-5, the V gene TRBV28; 7 bases agree with TRBD1. Per germline, CDR1 MDHEN and CDR2 SYDVKM. The CDR3 consists of 15 residues. Trimming cost V 3 bases and J 2 bases; bases outside gene matches: 4. CDR3 sequence: CASSFRDSGNQPQHF. Written as DNA, the CDR3 is TGTGCCAGCAGTTTCCGGGACAGCGGCAATCAGCCCCAGCATTTT.

As concerns this clone: The same CDR3 also results from other DNA sequences found in this sample. The chain carries TRBV27 and TRBJ2-1; TRBD1 aligns across 10 bases. Germline V gives CDR1 MNHEY, CDR2 SMNVEV (reference sequence). V was pared by 4 bases and J by 4 bases, with 4 bases of the junction left unmatched. This CDR3 region has 15 residues. DNA of the CDR3: TGTGCCAGCAGTTCCGGACAGGGGGATTACAATGAGCAGTTCTTC. This encodes CASSSGQGDYNEQFF.

This clone has just a few counts. CDR3 loop: CASSGQQGDEAFF. CDR3 coding DNA: TGCGCCAGCAGTGGACAACAGGGAGACGAAGCTTTCTTT. This chain joins TRBV10-1 and TRBJ1-1, with D tentatively TRBD1 (6 bases). The CDR3 contains 13 residues. V lost 4 bases to trimming and J lost 8 bases, with 14 bases between them. Germline values: CDR1 WNHNN, CDR2 SYGVQD (reference sequence).

This clone showed up just once. The chain recombines TRBV29-1 with TRBJ2-7; no clear D. V was trimmed by 5 bases and J by 1 base, leaving 12 bases between them. Germline-derived CDR1 and CDR2 are SQVTM and ANQGSEA. This CDR3 spans 13 amino acids. CDR3 in DNA: TGCAGCGTTTCGATGACACAATCCTACGAGCAGTACTTC. Translation: CSVSMTQSYEQYF.

The count of this clone is one. The chain employs TRBV5-4 and TRBJ2-1; no definite D call. In germline, CDR1 is SGHNT, CDR2 YYREEE (reference sequence). The CDR3 contains 13 residues. V lost 9 bases, J lost 0 bases, and 10 bases lay in between. As DNA, the CDR3 is TGTGCCACGGGTGCACCCTCCTACAATGAGCAGTTCTTC. This gives the protein CATGAPSYNEQFF.

The CDR3 reads CAWSTSPVWEQYV. CDR3 DNA: TGTGCCTGGAGTACCTCCCCGGTTTGGGAGCAGTACGTC. The chain couples TRBV30 to TRBJ2-7; unclear D gene. V gave up 2 bases and J gave up 7 bases, with 15 bases separating them. Per the germline V gene, CDR1 is GTSNPN and CDR2 is SVGIG (reference sequence). The CDR3 runs to 13 residues.